A single sample gave rise to the 28 T cell receptor beta chains below, sequenced in a study of T-cell memory formation after mild COVID-19. MiXCR was run by TCRdb on the 5' RACE reads, yielding one entry per CDR3 protein. The sample holds more than 200,000 distinct CDR3 sequences, roughly 15% seen once. Source material: PBMCs or a T cell subset sorted from them (not recorded which). The receptors here all came from a young man who had mild COVID-19 (a few samples of this study predate the infection). Cell type and time point are not known.

The table lists this clonotype with many counts. The chain has TRBV6-1 and TRBJ1-1; D is possibly TRBD1 (5 bases). Trimming took off 8 bases at V and 1 base at J, with 11 bases between the two ends. CDR3 size: 13 residues. The germline V gene encodes CDR1 MNHNS and CDR2 SASEGT. The CDR3 sequence is CASVQVRNTEAFF. The CDR3 bases are TGTGCCAGCGTACAGGTCCGGAACACTGAAGCTTTCTTT.

The rearrangement uses TRBV10-3 and TRBJ1-1; D perhaps matches TRBD1 (6 bases). CDR3 size: 14 residues. In germline, CDR1 is ENHRY, CDR2 SYGVKD. V lost 0 bases to trimming and J lost 2 bases, with 7 bases between them. The CDR3 is CAISESTGNTEAFF. The CDR3 nucleotides are TGTGCCATCAGTGAGTCGACAGGAAACACTGAAGCTTTCTTT.

This clonotype has only a few counts. This chain joins TRBV5-1 and TRBJ2-3; D possibly uses TRBD1 or TRBD2 (6 bases each). Trimming removed 4 bases at V and 4 bases at J, with 7 bases between. Per the germline V gene, CDR1 is SGHRS and CDR2 is YFSETQ. This CDR3 has 12 residues. The CDR3 reads CASSRGADTQYF. The CDR3 DNA reads TGCGCCAGCAGCAGGGGGGCAGATACGCAGTATTTT.

V and J are TRBV3-1 and TRBJ1-2, with a weak D call TRBD1 (5 bases). Germline V gene data show CDR1 as LGHDT and CDR2 as YNNKEL (reference sequence). The CDR3 runs 14 residues. V lost 2 bases and J lost 8, with 15 bases in between. CDR3 coding DNA: TGTGCCAGCAGCCAACTGGGCCCGGGACGCGGCTACACCTTC. Amino acids: CASSQLGPGRGYTF.

This chain joins TRBV29-1 and TRBJ1-2, with 11 bases that match TRBD1. CDR1 and CDR2 from the germline V gene are SQVTM and ANQGSEA. The length of the CDR3 is 12 residues. Trimming took 6 bases from V and 6 from J; bases not matched to a gene: 3. CDR3 sequence (DNA): TGCAGCGTGGACAGGGGGCGGGATGGCTACACCTTC. As protein: CSVDRGRDGYTF.

This clonotype was seen a few times. The V and J genes are TRBV4-1 and TRBJ2-6; D possibly corresponds to TRBD1 (5 bases). Germline V CDR1 and CDR2: MGHRA, YSYEKL. The CDR3 totals 17 residues. V was pared by 1 base and J by 0 bases, with 10 bases between. The CDR3 spells CASSQGRGYSGANVLTF. The CDR3 DNA sequence: TGCGCCAGCAGCCAAGGAAGGGGTTACTCTGGGGCCAACGTCCTGACTTTC.

This rearrangement joins TRBV4-2 to TRBJ2-2; a weak D match, TRBD2 (6 bases). With 0 bases removed from V and 4 bases from J, the gap between germline ends came to 9 bases. CDR3 length: 15 residues. From germline, CDR1 is LGHNA and CDR2 YNFKEQ. The CDR3: CASSQDLRGTGELFF. In nucleotides, the CDR3 is TGTGCCAGCAGCCAAGATCTGCGGGGCACCGGGGAGCTGTTTTTT.

The chain employs TRBV5-1 and TRBJ2-3, with no clear D. CDR1 SGHRS and CDR2 YFSETQ come from the germline V gene. This CDR3 has 15 amino acids. The germline V and J ends were trimmed by 7 bases and 2 bases, with 17 bases remaining between them. This CDR3 reads CASAPGSIDTDTQYF. The CDR3 coding sequence is TGCGCCAGCGCTCCCGGGTCAATCGACACAGATACGCAGTATTTT. Full variable domain (rest looked up from reference TRBV5-1 and TRBJ2-3): KAGVTQTPRYLIKTRGQQVTLSCSPISGHRSVSWYQQTPGQGLQFLFEYFSETQRNKGNFPGRFSGRQFSNSRSEMNVSTLELGDSALYLCASAPGSIDTDTQYFGPGTRLTVL.

In its sample, this clonotype was seen a few times. V and J are TRBV18 and TRBJ2-7; D gene uncertain. The CDR3 runs to 12 residues. Germline V gene data show CDR1 as KGHSH and CDR2 as LQKENI. Trimming took off 6 bases at V and 1 base at J, with 7 bases between the two ends. The CDR3 DNA reads TGTGCCAGCTCCCCCTCTTCCTACGAGCAGTACGTC. This gives the protein CASSPSSYEQYV.

This clonotype came up a few times. The chain joins TRBV2 to TRBJ2-7; 9 nucleotides agree with TRBD2. V lost 9 bases, J lost 0 bases, and 3 bases stayed unmatched. The CDR3 extends over 13 amino acids. From germline, CDR1 is SNHLY and CDR2 FYNNEI. The CDR3 region is CASKRGVSYEQYF. In nucleotides, the CDR3 is TGTGCCAGTAAGCGGGGGGTCTCCTACGAGCAGTACTTC.

The genes are TRBV5-1 and TRBJ2-1; TRBD2 matches at 9 bases. Unmatched junction bases numbered 6, after V lost 4 bases and J lost 4 bases. CDR1 is SGHRS, CDR2 YFSETQ, per germline. CDR3 length: 15 amino acids. DNA of the CDR3: TGCGCCAGCAGCCTCAGCGGGGGGCAATACAATGAGCAGTTCTTC. Translating gives CASSLSGGQYNEQFF.

The chain employs TRBV11-2 and TRBJ1-1, with TRBD1 matching over 10 bases. From germline, CDR1 is SGHAT and CDR2 FQNNGV. There are 14 residues in the CDR3. The junction had 8 bases not matched to a gene; V was cut back by 5 bases and J by 8 bases. DNA for the CDR3: TGTGCCAGCAGCGTCAGGGACAGGGGTTCCGAAGCTTTCTTT. Translation: CASSVRDRGSEAFF.

The chain joins TRBV12-3 or TRBV12-4 to TRBJ2-2, with D possibly being TRBD2 (6 bases). The V gene lost 8 bases and the J gene lost 3 bases, with 10 bases spanning the gap. The CDR3 is 13 amino acids. The CDR3, as DNA: TGTGCCAGCGGGCGGGAATACACCGGGGAGCTGTTTTTT. Translation: CASGREYTGELFF.

This clonotype has at least ten counts. The genes are TRBV7-9 and TRBJ2-4, with 7 bases that match TRBD1. The germline gives CDR1 SEHNR, CDR2 FQNEAQ (reference sequence). V trimming: 5 bases; J trimming: 2 bases; junction bases outside the gene matches: 9. The CDR3 has 16 amino acids. The CDR3 protein is CASSHGQVLTKNIQYF. CDR3 sequence (DNA): TGTGCCAGCAGCCACGGACAGGTCCTAACCAAAAACATTCAGTACTTC.

The chain joins TRBV5-1 to TRBJ2-1; TRBD2 matches at 9 bases. Germline trimming cut 4 bases from V and 5 bases from J; bases unmatched to any gene: 1. The CDR3 spans 13 residues. The germline V gene has CDR1 SGHRS and CDR2 YFSETQ. CDR3 in DNA: TGCGCCAGCAGCCCTAGCGGGGACAATGAGCAGTTCTTC. Residues: CASSPSGDNEQFF.

This clonotype was observed a handful of times. This chain uses TRBV6-5 with TRBJ2-3; D ambiguous. This CDR3 comprises 15 residues. The V end lost 5 bases, the J end lost 0 bases, and 12 bases lay between the germline ends. Germline V gives CDR1 MNHEY, CDR2 SVGAGI. Here the CDR3 DNA reads TGTGCCAGCAGTGGGATGGGGTGGAGCACAGATACGCAGTATTTT. Protein sequence: CASSGMGWSTDTQYF.

This clonotype was seen a few times. The chain is built from TRBV2 and TRBJ2-2, with D possibly called TRBD1 or TRBD2 (5 bases each). Germline V gene data show CDR1 as SNHLY and CDR2 as FYNNEI. The length of the CDR3 is 16 residues. The V and J ends lost 8 bases and 0 bases respectively, with 16 bases between them. DNA of the CDR3: TGTGCCAGCGAAGCGGAGACAGCCTCGAACACCGGGGAGCTGTTTTTT. Translating gives CASEAETASNTGELFF.

This clonotype came up once. The genes are TRBV6-2 or TRBV6-3 and TRBJ2-1; D is possibly TRBD2 (8 bases). Germline V CDR1 and CDR2: MNHEY, SVGEGT. The CDR3 totals 18 residues. V lost 6 bases and J 7 bases, leaving 28 bases between the germline ends. The CDR3 DNA reads as TGTGCCAGCAGAACTACCACGGGAGGGGGCAGGTTTAGTAATGAGCAGTTCTTC. Encoded protein: CASRTTTGGGRFSNEQFF.

This clonotype was seen a few times. The J gene is TRBJ2-1, the V gene TRBV2, with D unclear. CDR3 length: 14 residues. The V end lost 1 base, the J end lost 0 bases, and 4 bases lay between the germline ends. The germline CDR1 and CDR2 sequences are SNHLY and FYNNEI. Written as DNA, the CDR3 is TGTGCCAGCAGTGAAGGGAGCTCCTACAATGAGCAGTTCTTC. This codes for CASSEGSSYNEQFF.

This clonotype was counted at least ten times. The V gene is TRBV5-1, the J gene TRBJ2-5, with D maybe TRBD1 (5 bases). The CDR3 length is 12 residues. Looked up from germline, CDR1 is SGHRS and CDR2 is YFSETQ. With 1 base removed from V and 5 bases from J, the gap between germline ends came to 6 bases. The CDR3: CASSLNRETQYF. For the CDR3, the DNA is TGCGCCAGCAGCTTGAACAGGGAGACCCAGTACTTC.

This clonotype was detected only a few times. This chain links TRBV12-3 or TRBV12-4 with TRBJ1-2, with 7 bases matching TRBD1. J was trimmed by 1 base and V by 8 bases; bases with no gene match: 4. The CDR3 totals 13 residues. CDR3 loop: CASSRGLNYGYTF. The CDR3 coding sequence is TGTGCCAGCTCGAGGGGGCTTAACTATGGCTACACCTTC.

The sample holds a few counts of this clonotype. The V and J genes are TRBV5-1 and TRBJ2-5; D ambiguous. Trimming took off 7 bases at V and 0 bases at J, with 10 bases between the two ends. The CDR3 has 13 residues. Germline V gene lookup returns CDR1 SGHRS and CDR2 YFSETQ. The CDR3 nucleotides read TGCGCCAGCCGTTATACGTACCAAGAGACCCAGTACTTC. Residues: CASRYTYQETQYF.

Of note for this clonotype: A junction boundary mismatches the germline segment, possibly from a read error. The chain links TRBV7-2 to TRBJ2-5, with 9 bases matching TRBD2. From germline, CDR1 is SGHTA and CDR2 FQGNSA. The CDR3 is made up of 14 amino acids. The CDR3 region is CASSLPLAGTTQCF. The CDR3 coding sequence is TGTGCCAGCAGCTTACCCCTAGCGGGAACTACCCAGTGCTTC.

This clonotype was detected a few times. V is TRBV4-2 and J is TRBJ2-5, with a weak D call TRBD1 (5 bases). CDR1 and CDR2 (germline): LGHNA, YNFKEQ. The CDR3 totals 15 residues. Trimming cost V 4 bases and J 1 base, with 13 bases left between them. CDR3 sequence reads: CASSPLAGSQETQYF. CDR3 sequence (DNA): TGTGCCAGCAGCCCACTGGCAGGGTCCCAAGAGACCCAGTACTTC.

This clonotype was counted ten times or more. The V call is TRBV5-1, the J call TRBJ2-2, with D possibly matching TRBD1 (6 bases). Per germline, CDR1 SGHRS and CDR2 YFSETQ. Trimming took 4 bases from V and 5 from J, leaving 15 bases between them. The CDR3 contains 15 residues. CDR3 sequence: CASSPRQGTTGELFF. For the CDR3, the DNA is TGCGCCAGCAGCCCGAGGCAGGGGACGACCGGGGAGCTGTTTTTT.

This chain joins TRBV2 and TRBJ2-1; D gene uncertain. The V end was cut by 4 bases, the J end by 4 bases, with 11 bases between. The CDR3 runs to 14 residues. Germline V gene data show CDR1 as SNHLY and CDR2 as FYNNEI. Here the CDR3 DNA reads TGTGCCAGCAGTGCCCGAATGACGTACAATGAGCAGTTCTTC. Encoded protein: CASSARMTYNEQFF.

The chain carries TRBV2 and TRBJ2-2; possible D gene TRBD2, 6 bases. The CDR3 loop spans 13 amino acids. The germline V gene has CDR1 SNHLY and CDR2 FYNNEI. V lost 4 bases and J 5 bases, leaving 8 bases between the germline ends. The CDR3 here is CASSGDFTGELFF. CDR3 nucleotides: TGTGCCAGCAGTGGGGACTTTACCGGGGAGCTGTTTTTT.

This clonotype was seen a handful of times. A much bigger clone sits one base away, suggesting this may be a read error. The rearrangement links TRBV11-2 to TRBJ1-1, with D uncertain. The length of the CDR3 is 13 residues. Germline CDR1 reads SGHAT; CDR2 reads FQNNGV. The CDR3 DNA sequence: TGTGCCAGCAGCTTAGGGGCGAACGCTGAAGCTTTCTTT. Amino acids: CASSLGANAEAFF. Filled out from reference TRBV11-2 and TRBJ1-1, the complete variable domain reads EAGVAQSPRYKIIEKRQSVAFWCNPISGHATLYWYQQILGQGPKLLIQFQNNGVVDDSQLPKDRFSAERLKGVDSTLKIQPAKLEDSAVYLCASSLGANAEAFFGQGTRLTVV.